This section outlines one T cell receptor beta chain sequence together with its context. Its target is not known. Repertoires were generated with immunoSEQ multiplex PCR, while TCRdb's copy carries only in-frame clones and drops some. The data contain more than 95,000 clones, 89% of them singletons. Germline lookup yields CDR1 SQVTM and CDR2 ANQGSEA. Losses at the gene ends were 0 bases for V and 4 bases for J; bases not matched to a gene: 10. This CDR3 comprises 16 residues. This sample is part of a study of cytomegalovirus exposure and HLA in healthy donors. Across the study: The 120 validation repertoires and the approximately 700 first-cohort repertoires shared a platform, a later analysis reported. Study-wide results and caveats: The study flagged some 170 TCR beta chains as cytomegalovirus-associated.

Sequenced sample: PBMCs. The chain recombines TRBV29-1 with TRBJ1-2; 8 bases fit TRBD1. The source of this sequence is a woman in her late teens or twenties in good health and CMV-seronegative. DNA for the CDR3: TGCAGCGTTGAAGATCTGCTATGGACAGGGATCTATGGCTACACCTTC. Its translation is CSVEDLLWTGIYGYTF.